Listed below are T cell receptor beta chains from one sample, sequenced in a study of blood T cell repertoires in COVID-19. The assay was immunoSEQ multiplex PCR, and TCRdb's table has in-frame clones only and misses some. This repertoire shows 250,000 or so clones, approximately 84% found once; its top ten account for 5% to 8%. The sample comprised PBMCs or T cells enriched from blood (not recorded which). Receptors originate from a woman aged 50 to 60 who had been exposed to COVID-19. Both conserved end residues are part of each CDR3. D genes are given only for firm matches. Expanded clones are given a class, and other clones once, few, many or no size at all.

size	V	J	D	DNA	CDR3
NA	TRBV14	TRBJ1-1	TRBD1	TGTGCCAGCAGCCAAGATCATGGACAGGGGATGGTAGCTGAAGCTTTCTTT	CASSQDHGQGMVAEAFF
NA	TRBV7-9	TRBJ2-1	NA	TGTGCCAGCACCCGCGGGGGCACCTACAATGAGCAGTTCTTC	CASTRGGTYNEQFF
NA	TRBV5-4	TRBJ2-5	TRBD2	TGTGCCAGCAGCTTGGAGCCTAGCGGGGGGGCGTACCAAGAGACCCAGTACTTC	CASSLEPSGGAYQETQYF
once	TRBV6-4	TRBJ1-1	NA	TGTGCCAGCAGTGAAACCCCAGGAGGGAGAACTGAAGCTTTCTTT	CASSETPGGRTEAFF
few	TRBV3-1/TRBV3-2	TRBJ1-6	TRBD1	TGTGCCAGCAGCCAAGATGGGGGGACAGGGGGTTCACCCCTCCACTTT	CASSQDGGTGGSPLHF
NA	TRBV30	TRBJ1-1	NA	TGTGCCGGCCGACAGCAGGCTGAAGCTTTCTTT	CAGRQQAEAFF
NA	TRBV5-6	TRBJ1-5	NA	TGTGCCAGCAGCTCCCTCAATCAGCCCCAGCATTTT	CASSSLNQPQHF
NA	TRBV10-2	TRBJ1-6	NA	TGCGCCAGCAGTGAGTCGGTTCCGGGGGAGAATAATTCACCCCTCCACTTT	CASSESVPGENNSPLHF
NA	TRBV4-3	TRBJ2-5	TRBD1	TGCGCCAGCAGCCAAGACCGGGACAGCCACCAAGAGACCCAGTACTTC	CASSQDRDSHQETQYF
NA	TRBV10-3	TRBJ1-1	NA	TGTGCCATCAGTGAGGGGGGAGGATCGTACACTGAAGCTTTCTTT	CAISEGGGSYTEAFF
NA	TRBV11-2	TRBJ2-2	NA	TGTGCCAGCAGCTTAGGTGTAGTCTCCGGGGAGCTGTTTTTT	CASSLGVVSGELFF
NA	TRBV11-2	TRBJ2-1	TRBD2	TGTGCCAGCAGGGATTCTAGCGGGGGGGCGAACAATGAGCAGTTCTTC	CASRDSSGGANNEQFF
NA	TRBV27	TRBJ1-2	NA	TGTGCCAGCAGTTTGGGAGGGCGTGGGGGCAGGCAAGGCTACACCTTC	CASSLGGRGGRQGYTF
NA	TRBV7-9	TRBJ2-2	TRBD1	TGTGCCAGCACCGAGTCTCAGGGGGTTACCGGGGAGCTGTTTTTT	CASTESQGVTGELFF
NA	TRBV5-4	TRBJ2-3	TRBD2	TGTGCCAGCAGCCCGGGGGGTAGCCGTGCAGATACGCAGTATTTT	CASSPGGSRADTQYF
NA	TRBV6-2/TRBV6-3	TRBJ1-5	TRBD1	TGTGCCAGCAGTTACGATCGGACAGGGGGAAGCAATCAGCCCCAGCATTTT	CASSYDRTGGSNQPQHF
NA	TRBV11-2	TRBJ2-5	NA	TGTGCCAGCAGCCGCCCCCGGGAGACCCAGTACTTC	CASSRPRETQYF
NA	TRBV28	TRBJ2-3	NA	TGTGCCAGCAGCTGGAGCTTTTCTAGCACAGATACGCAGTATTTT	CASSWSFSSTDTQYF
NA	TRBV6-1	TRBJ1-6	NA	TGTGCCAGCAGTGAAGGGAGGAATTCACCCCTCCACTTT	CASSEGRNSPLHF
NA	TRBV19	TRBJ1-3	NA	TGTGCCAGTAGTTCCCCCGGCGGGGTCGGAAACACCATATATTTT	CASSSPGGVGNTIYF
NA	TRBV27	TRBJ1-5	NA	TGTGCCAGCAGATTATCATGGGGGGTCCATCAGCCCCAGCATTTT	CASRLSWGVHQPQHF
NA	TRBV7-9	TRBJ1-3	TRBD1	TGTGCCAGCAGCCCGACAGGGGGAATCCTCCTCACTGGAAACACCATATATTTT	CASSPTGGILLTGNTIYF
NA	TRBV7-9	TRBJ1-1	NA	TGTGCCAGCAGCTTGGGGCTGGCAGCTGGCTCGAACACTGAAGCTTTCTTT	CASSLGLAAGSNTEAFF
NA	TRBV13	TRBJ2-1	TRBD2	TGTGCCAGCCGCCTGACTAGCGGGGGAGCTGAGCAGTTCTTC	CASRLTSGGAEQFF
NA	TRBV19	TRBJ2-5	NA	TGTGCCAGTCGGGAGACAGGGTGGAAGACCCAGTACTTC	CASRETGWKTQYF
NA	TRBV10-2	TRBJ2-1	NA	TGCGCCAGCAGTGACAGACAAGATGAGCAGTTCTTC	CASSDRQDEQFF
NA	TRBV18	TRBJ2-1	NA	TGTGCCAGCTCACCGGGCTCGAGGCGGGTAGGTGAGCAGTTCTTC	CASSPGSRRVGEQFF
NA	TRBV6-2/TRBV6-3	TRBJ1-2	NA	TGTGCCAGCAGTCTACACAGCGATGGGGGGATTTCTTATGGCTACACCTTC	CASSLHSDGGISYGYTF
NA	TRBV11-3	TRBJ2-5	TRBD2	TGTGCCAGCAGCCCCGTCAAGGGACTAGTGGGGCGAAGAGCGGAGACCCAGTACTTC	CASSPVKGLVGRRAETQYF
NA	TRBV14	TRBJ1-1	TRBD1	TGTGCCAGCAGCCCCTGGTGGGCAGGGGGCGGTGGGAACACTGAAGCTTTCTTT	CASSPWWAGGGGNTEAFF
NA	TRBV5-1	TRBJ2-2	NA	TGCGCCAGCAGCTTGGGGCAGGGCACCGGGGAGCTGTTTTTT	CASSLGQGTGELFF
NA	TRBV5-1	TRBJ1-1	NA	TGCGCCAGCAGCTTGGAAACCAACAGGAACACTGAAGCTTTCTTT	CASSLETNRNTEAFF
NA	TRBV7-9	TRBJ1-1	TRBD1	TGTGCCAGCAGGAGGGGACAGGTTACGAACACTGAAGCTTTCTTT	CASRRGQVTNTEAFF
many	TRBV5-4	TRBJ2-6	NA	TGTGCCAGCGCCCGGAGGGGCAGTTCTGGGGCCAACGTCCTGACTTTC	CASARRGSSGANVLTF
once	TRBV4-1	TRBJ1-5	NA	TGCGCCAGCAGCCAAGACGGTGGGGGGAATCAGCCCCAGCATTTT	CASSQDGGGNQPQHF
NA	TRBV3-1/TRBV3-2	TRBJ1-1	NA	TGTGCCAGCAGCCACGCAGGTGAAGCTTTCTTT	CASSHAGEAFF
NA	TRBV5-1	TRBJ1-4	NA	TGCGCCAGCACCTTGGGGCAGGGCGTCGGAGAAAAACTGTTTTTT	CASTLGQGVGEKLFF
NA	TRBV5-1	TRBJ2-7	NA	TGCGCCAGCAGCTTGGCCGTAACATCTAGCTCCTACGAGCAGTACTTC	CASSLAVTSSSYEQYF
NA	TRBV2	TRBJ1-2	NA	TGTGCCAGCATGACAGGAGGTAGAGGCTACACCTTC	CASMTGGRGYTF
NA	TRBV9	TRBJ2-7	NA	TGTGCCAGCAGCCCCTACGCCGGGGGAAAGGGCGAGCAGTACTTC	CASSPYAGGKGEQYF
once	TRBV28	TRBJ2-2	TRBD2	TGTGCCATCTGTAGAGCGGGGGCCTTCACCGGGGAGCTGTTTTTT	CAICRAGAFTGELFF
NA	TRBV18	TRBJ2-1	NA	TGTGCCAGCTCACCGCCCGGGAGCTCCTACAATGAGCAGTTCTTC	CASSPPGSSYNEQFF
NA	TRBV7-6	TRBJ1-2	TRBD1	TGTGCCAGCAGCCAGGGGGCCGGCTATGGCTACACCTTC	CASSQGAGYGYTF
NA	TRBV4-1	TRBJ2-1	NA	TGCGCCAGCAGCCCCGGGACAAGTTACAATGAGCAGTTCTTC	CASSPGTSYNEQFF
NA	TRBV6-9	TRBJ2-7	TRBD1	TGTGCCAGCAGTTCCCCCGGACAGGGATCCTACGAGCAGTACTTC	CASSSPGQGSYEQYF
NA	TRBV3-1/TRBV3-2	TRBJ2-7	NA	TGTGCCAGCAGCCAGGACATCTCCTACGAGCAGTACTTC	CASSQDISYEQYF
NA	TRBV28	TRBJ2-7	NA	TGTGCCAGCAGTGTACAGGGACCAACCTACGAGCAGTACTTC	CASSVQGPTYEQYF
NA	TRBV25-1	TRBJ1-2	NA	TGTGCCAGCTGGGAGGGGGCTAACTATGGCTACACCTTC	CASWEGANYGYTF
NA	TRBV19	TRBJ2-3	TRBD2	TGTGCCAGTAAGGAGCGGGGGGTACGGAGTACGCAGTATTTT	CASKERGVRSTQYF
NA	TRBV12-3/TRBV12-4	TRBJ1-2	NA	TGTGCCAGCAGCACCGACAGTGCCAATGGCTACACCTTC	CASSTDSANGYTF
NA	TRBV5-4	TRBJ2-5	TRBD2	TGTGCCAGCAGTTGGGGACTAGCGGGGGGACAAGAGACCCAGTACTTC	CASSWGLAGGQETQYF
NA	TRBV15	TRBJ2-6	NA	TGTGCCACCATTGGAGCAAAAACGACCTCTGGGGCCAACGTCCTGACTTTC	CATIGAKTTSGANVLTF